Described below is a single TCR beta chain sequence and its context. Its antigen target is currently unknown. Nothing much larger sits one base from this clone, and base qualities are not available. Trimming leaves V shorter by 4 bases and J shorter by 4 bases, with the junction holding 17 bases beyond the gene matches. Taken from the germline V gene, the CDR1 and CDR2 loops are MNHNS and SASEGT. The CDR3 holds 19 amino acids from the cysteine to the phenylalanine. Only the CDR3 part of the read is kept: 57 bases, read in frame from the first base. These data are taken from a study of blood T cell repertoires in COVID-19 (dated by TCRdb to 2019 to 2021). Looking at the study overall: Samples covering the acute and convalescent phases of COVID-19 were provided by collaborators in the United States, Italy and Spain. Deeply sampled blood TCRbeta repertoires from subjects exposed to, actively infected with, or recovered from COVID-19 were included in the dataset. The prospective study material was composed of cDNA or gDNA derived from T cells, B-cell-depleted T cells, or PBMCs. The repertoires were released in a freely available public database intended as a resource for research on the immune response to SARS-CoV-2. HLA class I and class II types, where available, came from metadata supplied by the sample provider rather than from assay-based typing. Sample metadata almost always included a de-identified subject ID, COVID-19 status, age in years and sex. Samples were obtained from the ongoing ImmuneRACE study (first 160 participants) and from over 1,000 subjects provided by 6 global collaborators.

Collaborating institutions collected whole blood in K2EDTA tubes following their own protocols. For TCRbeta analysis, collaborator samples were shipped as frozen whole blood, as isolated PBMCs, or as DNA extracted from either sample type. TCRbeta CDR3 regions were amplified from genomic DNA using the immunoSEQ Assay, a bias-controlled multiplex PCR. The paper's processing steps were these. Within the assay, amplification of reference gene primers was used to estimate how many nucleated cells each sample contained. Sequence reads were collapsed and filtered to measure the absolute abundance of every unique TCRbeta CDR3 rearrangement. For each sample, productive Simpson clonality was calculated as the square root of Simpson's diversity index over productive rearrangements. Sourced from immuneACCESS, this table was stored by TCRdb with only in-frame sequences that have V and J called. A share of the clones is absent; for the studies checked, an unresolved V gene accounts for under half, and the remainder has no known explanation. V, J and clone size are taken as reported in that table, and D and trimming were inferred from the DNA itself. Here the sample has roughly 87,000 clones; approximately 89% occur a single time. The ten largest clones add up to more than 4.5% of the sample.

What the authors observed across the whole study: How much clinical and demographic metadata was included differed by source and by participant, and the metadata was provided uncurated.

The sequence came from a woman of 80 years or more with active COVID-19. Sequenced sample: peripheral blood. The chain is made from TRBV6-1 and TRBJ1-5; 9 middle bases align to TRBD1. The CDR3 has the sequence CASSANHRGLGGGNQPQHF. The nucleotides read TGTGCCAGCAGTGCGAATCACAGGGGGCTCGGAGGGGGAAATCAGCCCCAGCATTTT.